This T cell receptor beta chain is from a study of cytomegalovirus exposure and HLA in healthy donors. Study-wide context: Earlier, some 170 million T cells were analyzed, and fewer than 120 million unique TCR beta sequences were found among them.

Notes on this clone: Its specificity is unknown.

Both 60 Vbeta primers and 13 Jbeta primers went into the PCR. Produced via immunoSEQ multiplex PCR; TCRdb's table is partial and in-frame only. The sample contains some 170,000 clones, 81% of which appear only once. CDR3 length equals 15 residues. CDR1 is SGDLS and CDR2 is YYNGEE in the germline V gene. Healthy donors of bone marrow made up the group. Study-level findings and limits: About 87% or about 30% of the time was how often most TCR beta V segments were productive, according to an earlier analysis. Approximately 18,000 TCR beta sequences were associated with HLA alleles at 0.05 false discovery rate in a later analysis.

This TCR was sampled from a woman aged 25 to 39 in good health and CMV-seronegative. The chain links TRBV9 to TRBJ2-5; 7 bases are shared with TRBD1. The J call is in doubt because the DNA end fits TRBJ2-7 better. Material for sequencing was PBMCs. The CDR3 region has the DNA TGTGCCAGCAGCGCTGGATCGAGACAGGGCTACGAGCAGTACTTC. Translated: CASSAGSRQGYEQYF.